The 23 T cell receptor beta chains below were found in one sample sequenced in a study of control samples from healthy donors and cancer patients. Generated by immunoSEQ multiplex PCR, the TCRdb table keeps only in-frame clones and is missing some. The table lists 350,000 to 450,000 clones, 90% of them singletons, with 5.5% to 8% in the top ten. Input material: PBMCs. Receptors originate from a man aged 35-49 years with head and neck cancer.

V and J are TRBV24-1 and TRBJ1-5; D gene uncertain. In germline, CDR1 is KGHDR, CDR2 SFDVKD. Trimming left V 3 bases short and J 4 bases short, with 6 bases between. This CDR3 has 13 amino acids. CDR3 sequence: CATSDVGNQPQHF. The CDR3 DNA sequence: TGTGCCACCAGTGATGTGGGGAATCAGCCCCAGCATTTT.

The V gene is TRBV27, the J gene TRBJ2-7; D not certain. V lost 0 bases and J 5 bases, leaving 11 bases between the germline ends. Germline V CDR1 and CDR2: MNHEY, SMNVEV (reference sequence). The CDR3 is 14 amino acids. In nucleotides, the CDR3 is TGTGCCAGCAGTTTATCCTCCGATGGGAACGAGCAGTACTTC. Its translation: CASSLSSDGNEQYF.

The chain links TRBV18 to TRBJ1-2; TRBD1 matches 8 bases. CDR3 length equals 17 residues. The V gene's germline CDR1 is KGHSH and CDR2 LQKENI. V was pared by 3 bases and J by 2 bases, with 11 bases of the junction left unmatched. CDR3 in DNA: TGTGCCAGCTCACCTTTCCAACCGGGACAGGTGAACTATGGCTACACCTTC. It specifies CASSPFQPGQVNYGYTF.

This clone has more than one count but fewer than ten. The CDR3 region has the DNA TGTGCCTGGAGTGATAGAAGGACAGGGGCCGTCACCGGGGAGCTGTTTTTT. Protein sequence: CAWSDRRTGAVTGELFF. This rearrangement joins TRBV30 to TRBJ2-2; 9 positions agree with TRBD1. Germline trimming cut 1 base from V and 4 bases from J; bases unmatched to any gene: 10. The CDR3 sequence is 17 residues long. Germline V gene lookup returns CDR1 GTSNPN and CDR2 SVGIG (reference sequence). Complete variable domain (other parts from reference TRBV30 and TRBJ2-2): SQTIHQWPATLVQPVGSPLSLECTVEGTSNPNLYWYRQAAGRGLQLLFYSVGIGQISSEVPQNLSASRPQDRQFILSSKKLLLSDSGFYLCAWSDRRTGAVTGELFFGEGSRLTVL.

The chain recombines TRBV9 with TRBJ2-7, with a tentative D call TRBD2 (5 bases). The CDR3 runs to 15 residues. Germline V gene lookup returns CDR1 SGDLS and CDR2 YYNGEE. Between the trimmed V and J ends, which lost 0 bases and 3 bases, there was a span of 13 bases. The DNA for the CDR3 is TGTGCCAGCAGCGTAGAGGGAGTGGGGATCTACGAGCAGTACTTC. Protein product: CASSVEGVGIYEQYF.

The V gene is TRBV2, the J gene TRBJ2-2; 7 bases align to TRBD1. This CDR3 comprises 15 residues. J gave up 6 bases and V 6 bases, and 10 bases lay outside the gene matches. Germline V CDR1 and CDR2: SNHLY, FYNNEI. The CDR3 nucleotides are TGTGCCAGCAGCGAACAGGGGATGTCGGCCGGGGAGCTGTTTTTT. This codes for CASSEQGMSAGELFF.

This sequence joins TRBV11-3 and TRBJ2-3, with D perhaps assigned TRBD1 or TRBD2 (5 bases each). V lost 5 bases, J lost 6 bases, and 9 bases lay in between. From germline, CDR1 is SGHNT and CDR2 YENEEA. CDR3 length equals 12 residues. The CDR3 reads CASSGGKDTQYF. In nucleotides, the CDR3 is TGTGCCAGCAGCGGGGGAAAGGATACGCAGTATTTT.

The chain recombines TRBV5-1 with TRBJ2-3; D is unresolved. Germline V gene lookup returns CDR1 SGHRS and CDR2 YFSETQ. This CDR3 is built from 15 residues. Trimming took 0 bases from V and 1 from J, leaving 9 bases between them. The CDR3 loop is CASSLDVAGTDTQYF. CDR3 DNA: TGCGCCAGCAGCTTGGATGTCGCTGGCACAGATACGCAGTATTTT.

This clone is a singleton in its sample. V gene TRBV6-1 combines with J gene TRBJ2-1; 9 bases are a match to TRBD1. CDR3 length: 16 residues. V lost 4 bases, J lost 8 bases, and 12 bases stayed unmatched. The germline V gene encodes CDR1 MNHNS and CDR2 SASEGT. For the CDR3, the DNA is TGTGCCAGCAGTGGAGACCCGGGACAGGGTCTGGATGAGCAGTTCTTC. This translates into CASSGDPGQGLDEQFF.

This chain links TRBV9 with TRBJ1-1, with D perhaps TRBD1 (6 bases). Germline V gene lookup returns CDR1 SGDLS and CDR2 YYNGEE. The CDR3 sequence is 15 residues long. V was trimmed by 4 bases and J by 7 bases, leaving 20 bases between them. The CDR3 here is CASSRRSNRANEAFF. The CDR3 region has the DNA TGTGCCAGCAGCAGAAGGAGCAACAGGGCGAATGAAGCTTTCTTT.

The rearrangement joins TRBV5-1 to TRBJ2-5, with TRBD1 identical over 7 bases. Germline V gene data show CDR1 as SGHRS and CDR2 as YFSETQ. This CDR3 has 14 amino acids. V shed 3 bases, J shed 1 base, and the junction held 3 bases outside the gene matches. This chain's CDR3 is CASSSQGSQETQYF. In DNA form, the CDR3 reads TGCGCCAGCAGCTCACAGGGGAGCCAAGAGACCCAGTACTTC.

This chain links TRBV4-2 with TRBJ2-6, with 13 bases fitting TRBD2. The CDR3 runs to 21 residues. CDR1 and CDR2 (germline): LGHNA, YNFKEQ. V shed 0 bases, J shed 1 base, and the junction held 9 bases outside the gene matches. DNA for the CDR3: TGTGCCAGCAGCCAAGATCCGGGACTAGCGGGAATTGGGTCTGGGGCCAACGTCCTGACTTTC. This codes for CASSQDPGLAGIGSGANVLTF.

This clone was detected only once. V is TRBV2 and J is TRBJ2-4; D is uncertain. The CDR3 loop spans 13 amino acids. Deletions cut 6 bases from V and 0 bases from J, with 6 bases between. Germline lookup yields CDR1 SNHLY and CDR2 FYNNEI. The CDR3 sequence is CASRNLAKNIQYF. The DNA of the CDR3 is TGTGCCAGCAGGAATCTAGCCAAAAACATTCAGTACTTC.

This clone showed up just a few times. The V gene is TRBV7-2, the J gene TRBJ1-1, with D maybe TRBD1 (5 bases). Trimming took 5 bases from V and 2 from J, leaving 9 bases between them. The CDR3 extends over 13 amino acids. Germline assignment: CDR1 SGHTA and CDR2 FQGNSA. CDR3 in DNA: TGTGCCAGCAGCGCGACAGCTAACACTGAAGCTTTCTTT. Translation: CASSATANTEAFF. Filled out from reference TRBV7-2 and TRBJ1-1, the complete variable domain reads GAGVSQSPSNKVTEKGKDVELRCDPISGHTALYWYRQSLGQGLEFLIYFQGNSAPDKSGLPSDRFSAERTGGSVSTLTIQRTQQEDSAVYLCASSATANTEAFFGQGTRLTVV.

The genes are TRBV28 and TRBJ2-5; 7 positions agree with TRBD2. This CDR3 is built from 17 residues. Germline V gene sequence: CDR1 MDHEN, CDR2 SYDVKM. V lost 6 bases, J lost 9 bases, and 22 bases stayed unmatched. The CDR3 DNA sequence: TGTGCCAGCAGCCCCCTTGGGCTAGCGGTTCTCCCGGGGGCCCAGTACTTC. Translating it yields CASSPLGLAVLPGAQYF.

This clone was seen a single time. The chain has TRBV6-2 or TRBV6-3 and TRBJ1-5; a weak D match, TRBD1 (6 bases). This CDR3 has 15 residues. The V end was cut by 7 bases, the J end by 5 bases, with 18 bases between. The V gene's germline CDR1 is MNHEY and CDR2 SVGEGT. The CDR3 is CASNPGRGPDQPQHF. CDR3 in DNA: TGTGCCAGCAACCCGGGTCGGGGGCCAGATCAGCCCCAGCATTTT.

The chain employs TRBV10-3 and TRBJ2-5; 7 bases map to TRBD1. Germline CDR1 and CDR2: ENHRY and SYGVKD. The CDR3 is 14 amino acids. V lost 6 bases and J lost 2; bases outside the gene matches: 6. The CDR3 DNA reads TGTGCCATCAGAGACAGGGAAGTACAAGAGACCCAGTACTTC. Amino acids: CAIRDREVQETQYF.

The chain combines TRBV11-2 with TRBJ2-3; tentatively, D is TRBD2 (7 bases). The germline V gene encodes CDR1 SGHAT and CDR2 FQNNGV. Deletions cut 0 bases from V and 3 bases from J, with 19 bases between. The CDR3 contains 18 residues. CDR3 nucleotide sequence: TGTGCCAGCAGCTTAGAGACCGGATCGGGGGGCTTAACAGATACGCAGTATTTT. Residues: CASSLETGSGGLTDTQYF.

The chain employs TRBV5-6 and TRBJ1-5; D possibly corresponds to TRBD1 (6 bases). The germline V gene encodes CDR1 SGHDT and CDR2 YYEEEE. This CDR3 spans 15 amino acids. V was clipped by 2 bases and J by 6 bases, with 15 bases between them. This CDR3 is CASSLGQSSSQPQHF. In nucleotides, the CDR3 is TGTGCCAGCAGCTTAGGACAGAGTTCATCTCAGCCCCAGCATTTT.

This clone was picked up many times. The chain is built from TRBV25-1 and TRBJ2-7, with no clear D. CDR1 is MGHDK, CDR2 SYGVNS, per germline. This CDR3 region has 12 residues. Trimming removed 4 bases at V and 5 bases at J, with 9 bases between. The CDR3 sequence is CASSVATDEQYF. In DNA form, the CDR3 reads TGTGCCAGCAGTGTGGCGACCGACGAGCAGTACTTC.

CDR3 coding DNA: TGTGCCACCAGTGATTTGAACGGCAATGAGCAGTTCTTC. This translates into CATSDLNGNEQFF. V usage is TRBV24-1 and J usage is TRBJ2-1; D remains ambiguous. Trimming stripped 0 bases from V and 6 bases from J, with 5 bases between. The CDR3 contains 13 residues. Per germline, CDR1 KGHDR and CDR2 SFDVKD.

The chain carries TRBV28 and TRBJ2-7; D unclear. Trimming left V 5 bases short and J 1 base short, with 15 bases between. The CDR3 spans 15 residues. Germline CDR1 MDHEN, CDR2 SYDVKM. The chain's CDR3 is CASSPPMTDSYEQYF. Here the CDR3 DNA reads TGTGCCAGCAGTCCTCCTATGACTGATTCCTACGAGCAGTACTTC.

The chain has TRBV7-8 and TRBJ1-1; 12 nucleotides match TRBD1. Losses at the gene ends were 4 bases for V and 5 bases for J; bases not matched to a gene: 8. This CDR3 is 16 amino acids long. The germline CDR1 and CDR2 sequences are SGHVS and FQNEAQ. The CDR3 here is CASSWDRGRTGTEAFF. The CDR3 coding sequence is TGTGCCAGCAGCTGGGACAGGGGGCGGACTGGGACTGAAGCTTTCTTT.